A single sample is the source of the 11 T cell receptor beta chains below, sequenced in a study of cytomegalovirus exposure and HLA in healthy donors. The PCR made use of 60 Vbeta and 13 Jbeta primers. Profiling relied on immunoSEQ multiplex PCR, and the TCRdb table lists in-frame clones only, not all of them. The sample consists of about 200,000 clones, about four fifths of them appearing once. Sequenced input: PBMCs. The receptors derive from a man aged 25-45 years in good health and CMV-seronegative.

The chain is built from TRBV15 and TRBJ2-7; D possibly corresponds to TRBD2 (6 bases). Germline V gene data show CDR1 as LNHNV and CDR2 as YYDKDF (reference sequence). Trimming removed 5 bases from V and 4 bases from J, with 18 bases in between. The CDR3 contains 15 residues. The CDR3 spells CATSPRGGAGYEQYF. The CDR3 bases are TGTGCCACCAGCCCGCGAGGCGGGGCGGGGTACGAGCAGTACTTC. The whole variable domain, filled in from reference TRBV15 and TRBJ2-7, reads DAMVIQNPRYQVTQFGKPVTLSCSQTLNHNVMYWYQQKSSQAPKLLFHYYDKDFNNEADTPDNFQSRRPNTSFCFLDIRSPGLGDTAMYLCATSPRGGAGYEQYFGPGTRLTVT.

The CDR3 nucleotides read TGTGCCAGCAGCCCGGGACAGGGGATACCTAGAACAGATACGCAGTATTTT. This gives the protein CASSPGQGIPRTDTQYF. V usage is TRBV7-3 and J usage is TRBJ2-3, with 10 bases identical to TRBD1. The ends lost 5 bases at V and 3 bases at J; junction bases unmatched: 11. This CDR3 contains 17 residues. Germline V gives CDR1 SGHTA, CDR2 FQGTGA. Drawing the rest from reference TRBV7-3 and TRBJ2-3, the complete variable domain is GAGVSQTPSNKVTEKGKYVELRCDPISGHTALYWYRQSLGQGPEFLIYFQGTGAADDSGLPNDRFFAVRPEGSVSTLKIQRTERGDSAVYLCASSPGQGIPRTDTQYFGPGTRLTVL.

This rearrangement joins TRBV7-6 to TRBJ2-3; 11 nucleotides align to TRBD2. The germline gives CDR1 SGHVS, CDR2 FNYEAQ. The CDR3 totals 15 residues. J was trimmed by 1 base and V by 5 bases; bases with no gene match: 2. In nucleotides, the CDR3 is TGTGCCAGCAGCCTACTAGCGGGGGGCACAGATACGCAGTATTTT. As protein: CASSLLAGGTDTQYF.

This chain uses TRBV5-1 with TRBJ2-6, with 12 bases matching TRBD1. Germline lookup yields CDR1 SGHRS and CDR2 YFSETQ. CDR3 length equals 17 residues. V was pared by 5 bases and J by 2 bases, with 5 bases of the junction left unmatched. The CDR3 sequence is CASRSGTGGPGANVLTF. Here the CDR3 DNA reads TGCGCCAGCAGATCCGGGACAGGGGGCCCTGGGGCCAACGTCCTGACTTTC.

The genes are TRBV29-1 and TRBJ2-7; D unclear. Trimming shortened V by 5 bases and J by 2 bases, and 7 bases separated the two germline ends. Germline V lookup: CDR1 SQVTM, CDR2 ANQGSEA. The CDR3 spans 11 residues. This CDR3 reads CSVHGAYEQYF. CDR3 DNA sequence: TGCAGCGTTCACGGTGCCTACGAGCAGTACTTC.

The chain links TRBV4-1 to TRBJ2-1, with D perhaps matching TRBD2 (5 bases). The CDR3 runs to 14 residues. Between the trimmed V and J ends, which lost 4 bases and 5 bases, there was a span of 12 bases. Per germline, CDR1 MGHRA and CDR2 YSYEKL. CDR3 DNA: TGCGCCAGCAGCCCGGACTGGCCGAACAATGAGCAGTTCTTC. Its protein product is CASSPDWPNNEQFF.

V is TRBV28 and J is TRBJ1-5; TRBD1 is a possible D gene (5 bases). Trimming removed 6 bases from V and 6 bases from J, with 9 bases in between. Germline assignment: CDR1 MDHEN and CDR2 SYDVKM. CDR3 length: 12 residues. The CDR3 bases are TGTGCCAGCAGATCAGGGTTTCAGCCCCAGCATTTT. It specifies CASRSGFQPQHF.

The gene calls are TRBV5-5 and TRBJ2-7, with 7 positions matching TRBD1. Per germline, CDR1 SGHKS and CDR2 YYEKEE (reference sequence). The CDR3 has 15 amino acids. V lost 5 bases, J lost 3 bases, and 11 bases stayed unmatched. The CDR3 protein is CASRQPGTVIYEQYF. The DNA for the CDR3 is TGTGCCAGCAGGCAACCCGGGACAGTGATCTACGAGCAGTACTTC.

The V call is TRBV5-1, the J call TRBJ1-2; 10 bases are shared with TRBD1. Germline values: CDR1 SGHRS, CDR2 YFSETQ. V trimming: 4 bases; J trimming: 7 bases; junction bases outside the gene matches: 10. The length of the CDR3 is 15 residues. The CDR3 sequence is CASSQGTGEQSGYTF. The CDR3 nucleotides are TGCGCCAGCAGCCAAGGGACAGGGGAACAGAGTGGCTACACCTTC.

The V call is TRBV2, the J call TRBJ2-7; no clear D. V dropped 6 bases and J dropped 1 base, with 13 bases sitting between them. The CDR3 consists of 14 residues. Germline lookup yields CDR1 SNHLY and CDR2 FYNNEI. CDR3 sequence: CASRFQAQSYEQYF. CDR3 DNA sequence: TGTGCCAGCAGGTTCCAGGCTCAATCCTACGAGCAGTACTTC. Using reference TRBV2 and TRBJ2-7 for the parts outside the CDR3, the full variable domain is EPEVTQTPSHQVTQMGQEVILRCVPISNHLYFYWYRQILGQKVEFLVSFYNNEISEKSEIFDDQFSVERPDGSNFTLKIRSTKLEDSAMYFCASRFQAQSYEQYFGPGTRLTVT.

This clone was counted between two and nine times. One end of the junction is discordant with germline, which a read error may explain. The chain carries TRBV2 and TRBJ1-6, with D perhaps matching TRBD1 (5 bases). Germline CDR1 and CDR2: SNHLY and FYNNEI. The CDR3 covers 14 residues. The CDR3: CASREVDTNSALHF. The CDR3, as DNA: TGTGCCAGCAGGGAAGTGGACACTAACAGTGCCCTCCACTTT.